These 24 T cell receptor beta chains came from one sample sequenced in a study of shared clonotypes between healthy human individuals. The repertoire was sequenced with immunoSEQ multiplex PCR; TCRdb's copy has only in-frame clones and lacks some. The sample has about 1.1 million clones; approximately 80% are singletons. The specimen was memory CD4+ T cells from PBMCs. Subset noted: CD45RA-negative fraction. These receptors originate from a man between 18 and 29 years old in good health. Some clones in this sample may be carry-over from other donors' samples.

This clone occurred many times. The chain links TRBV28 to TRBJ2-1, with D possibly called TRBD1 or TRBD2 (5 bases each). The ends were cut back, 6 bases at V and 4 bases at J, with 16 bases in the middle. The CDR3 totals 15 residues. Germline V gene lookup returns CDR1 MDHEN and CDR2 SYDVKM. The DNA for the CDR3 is TGTGCCAGCAGGCAGGGACCCGGCCCTTACAATGAGCAGTTCTTC. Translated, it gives CASRQGPGPYNEQFF.

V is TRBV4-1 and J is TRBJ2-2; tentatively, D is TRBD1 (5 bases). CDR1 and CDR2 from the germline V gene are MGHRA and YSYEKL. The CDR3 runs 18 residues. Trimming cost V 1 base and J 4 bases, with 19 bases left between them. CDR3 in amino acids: CASSQVRTGVYGTGELFF. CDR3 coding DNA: TGCGCCAGCAGCCAAGTTCGTACAGGAGTGTACGGCACCGGGGAGCTGTTTTTT.

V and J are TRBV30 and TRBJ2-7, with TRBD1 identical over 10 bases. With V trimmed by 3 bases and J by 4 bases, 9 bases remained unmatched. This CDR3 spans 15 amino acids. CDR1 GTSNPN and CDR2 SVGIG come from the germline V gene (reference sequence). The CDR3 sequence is CAWRGPGQGSYEQYF. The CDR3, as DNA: TGTGCCTGGAGGGGACCGGGACAGGGGTCTTACGAGCAGTACTTC.

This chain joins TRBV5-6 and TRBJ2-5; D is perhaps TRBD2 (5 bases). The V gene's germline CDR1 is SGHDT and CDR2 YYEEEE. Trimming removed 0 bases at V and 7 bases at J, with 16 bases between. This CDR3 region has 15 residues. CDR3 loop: CASSLGTDGLRTQYF. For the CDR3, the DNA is TGTGCCAGCAGCTTGGGGACGGACGGACTCCGGACCCAGTACTTC.

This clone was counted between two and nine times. This CDR3 reads CASSSWDRGLYGYTF. The CDR3 coding sequence is TGTGCCAGCAGCTCCTGGGACAGGGGGCTCTATGGCTACACCTTC. The V call is TRBV28, the J call TRBJ1-2, with TRBD1 identical over 12 bases. The V and J ends lost 6 bases and 4 bases, in that order; junction bases with no gene match: 6. Germline V gene sequence: CDR1 MDHEN, CDR2 SYDVKM. The CDR3 length is 15 residues.

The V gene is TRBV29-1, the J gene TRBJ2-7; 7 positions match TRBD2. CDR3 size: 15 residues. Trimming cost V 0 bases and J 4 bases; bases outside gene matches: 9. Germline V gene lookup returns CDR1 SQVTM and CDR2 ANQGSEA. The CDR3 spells CSVEDRRGGRYEQYF. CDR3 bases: TGCAGCGTTGAAGATAGGCGGGGAGGGAGGTACGAGCAGTACTTC.

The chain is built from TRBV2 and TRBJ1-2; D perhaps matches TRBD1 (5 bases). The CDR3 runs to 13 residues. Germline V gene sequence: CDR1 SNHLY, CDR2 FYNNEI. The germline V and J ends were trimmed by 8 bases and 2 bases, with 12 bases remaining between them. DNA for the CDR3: TGTGCCAGCCGACCGGGGGGAAACTATGGCTACACCTTC. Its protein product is CASRPGGNYGYTF.

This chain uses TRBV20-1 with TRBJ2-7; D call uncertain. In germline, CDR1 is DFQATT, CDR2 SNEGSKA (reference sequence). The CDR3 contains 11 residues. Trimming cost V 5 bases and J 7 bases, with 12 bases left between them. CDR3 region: CSAGGIQEQYF. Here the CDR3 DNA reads TGCAGTGCTGGTGGGATTCAGGAGCAGTACTTC.

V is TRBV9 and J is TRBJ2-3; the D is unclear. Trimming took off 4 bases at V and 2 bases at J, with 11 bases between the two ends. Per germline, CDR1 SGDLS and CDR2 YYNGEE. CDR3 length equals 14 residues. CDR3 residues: CASSTRLITDTQYF. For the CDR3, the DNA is TGTGCCAGCAGCACCCGACTGATCACAGATACGCAGTATTTT.

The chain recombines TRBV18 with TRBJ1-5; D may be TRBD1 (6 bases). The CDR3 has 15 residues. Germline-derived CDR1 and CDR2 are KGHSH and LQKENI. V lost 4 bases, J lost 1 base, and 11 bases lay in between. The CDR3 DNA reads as TGTGCCAGCTCACTTGGGGGGCCGAGCAATCAGCCCCAGCATTTT. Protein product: CASSLGGPSNQPQHF.

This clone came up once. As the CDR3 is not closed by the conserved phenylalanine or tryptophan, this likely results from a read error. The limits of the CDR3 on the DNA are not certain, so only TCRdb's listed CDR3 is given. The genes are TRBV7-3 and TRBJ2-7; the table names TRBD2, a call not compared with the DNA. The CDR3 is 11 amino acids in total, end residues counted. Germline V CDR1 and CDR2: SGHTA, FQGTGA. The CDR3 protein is CASSQPGLAGT.

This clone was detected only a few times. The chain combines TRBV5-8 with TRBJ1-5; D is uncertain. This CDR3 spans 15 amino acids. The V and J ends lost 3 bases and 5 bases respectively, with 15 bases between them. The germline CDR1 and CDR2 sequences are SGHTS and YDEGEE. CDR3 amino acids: CASSSLDRTYQPQHF. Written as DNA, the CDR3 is TGTGCCAGCAGCTCCCTGGACCGAACTTATCAGCCCCAGCATTTT. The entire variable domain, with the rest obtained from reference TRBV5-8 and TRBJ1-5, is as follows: EAGVTQSPTHLIKTRGQQATLRCSPISGHTSVYWYQQALGLGLQFLLWYDEGEERNRGNFPPRFSGRQFPNYSSELNVNALELEDSALYLCASSSLDRTYQPQHFGDGTRLSIL.

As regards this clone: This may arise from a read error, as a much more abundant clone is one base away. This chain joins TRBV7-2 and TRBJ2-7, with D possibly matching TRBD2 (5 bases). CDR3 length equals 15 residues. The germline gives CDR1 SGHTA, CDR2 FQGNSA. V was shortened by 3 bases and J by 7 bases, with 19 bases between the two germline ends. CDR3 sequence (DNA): TGTGCCAGCAGCTTGTATGTTAAGGGAGCTACAGAGCAGTACTTC. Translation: CASSLYVKGATEQYF.

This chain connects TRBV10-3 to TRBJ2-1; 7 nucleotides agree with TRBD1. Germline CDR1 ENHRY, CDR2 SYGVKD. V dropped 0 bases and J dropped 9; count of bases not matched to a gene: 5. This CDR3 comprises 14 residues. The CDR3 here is CAISESWTGIEQFF. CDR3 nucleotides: TGTGCCATCAGTGAGTCCTGGACAGGAATTGAGCAGTTCTTC.

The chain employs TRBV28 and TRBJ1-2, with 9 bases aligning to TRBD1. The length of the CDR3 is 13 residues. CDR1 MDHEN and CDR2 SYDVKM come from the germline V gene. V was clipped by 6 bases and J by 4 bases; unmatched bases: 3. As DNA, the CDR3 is TGTGCCAGCAGATTACAGGGGGCCTATGGCTACACCTTC. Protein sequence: CASRLQGAYGYTF.

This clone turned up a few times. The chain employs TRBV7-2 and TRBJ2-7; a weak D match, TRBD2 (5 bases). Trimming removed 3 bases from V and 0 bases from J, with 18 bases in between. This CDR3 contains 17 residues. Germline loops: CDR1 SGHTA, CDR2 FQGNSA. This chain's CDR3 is CASSFGRAGGSSYEQYF. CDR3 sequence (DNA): TGTGCCAGCAGCTTTGGGCGGGCCGGTGGTAGCTCCTACGAGCAGTACTTC.

The CDR3 coding sequence is TGTGCCAGCAGCCGGCGGTTCCAAGCGGGCGGAGCGAACTATGGCTACACCTTC. It is translated as CASSRRFQAGGANYGYTF. The V and J genes are TRBV7-8 and TRBJ1-2; no clear D gene. The CDR3 extends over 18 amino acids. The V gene lost 5 bases and the J gene lost 2 bases, with 24 bases spanning the gap. Germline-derived CDR1 and CDR2 are SGHVS and FQNEAQ.

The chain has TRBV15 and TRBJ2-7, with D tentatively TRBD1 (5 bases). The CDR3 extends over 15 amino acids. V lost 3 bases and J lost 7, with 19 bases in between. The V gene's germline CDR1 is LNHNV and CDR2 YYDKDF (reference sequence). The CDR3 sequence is CATSSSPVGAREQYF. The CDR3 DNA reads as TGTGCCACCAGCAGCTCCCCTGTAGGGGCACGGGAGCAGTACTTC.

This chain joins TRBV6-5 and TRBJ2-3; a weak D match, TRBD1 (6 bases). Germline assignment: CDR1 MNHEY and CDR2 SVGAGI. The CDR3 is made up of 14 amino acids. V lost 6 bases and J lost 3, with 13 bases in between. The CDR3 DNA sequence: TGTGCCAGCAGGACGTCGCAGGGGACAGATACGCAGTATTTT. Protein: CASRTSQGTDTQYF.

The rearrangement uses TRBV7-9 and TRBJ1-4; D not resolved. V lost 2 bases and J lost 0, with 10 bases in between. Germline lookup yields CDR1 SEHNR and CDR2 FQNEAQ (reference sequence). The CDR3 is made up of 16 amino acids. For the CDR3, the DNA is TGTGCCAGCAGCTTATTAAAGCCGGCAACTAATGAAAAACTGTTTTTT. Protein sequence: CASSLLKPATNEKLFF.

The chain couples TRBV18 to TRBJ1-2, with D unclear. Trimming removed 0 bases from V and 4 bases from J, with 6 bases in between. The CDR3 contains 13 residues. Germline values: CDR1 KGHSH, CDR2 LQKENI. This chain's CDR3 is CASSPPERYGYTF. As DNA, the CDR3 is TGTGCCAGCTCACCACCCGAGCGCTATGGCTACACCTTC.

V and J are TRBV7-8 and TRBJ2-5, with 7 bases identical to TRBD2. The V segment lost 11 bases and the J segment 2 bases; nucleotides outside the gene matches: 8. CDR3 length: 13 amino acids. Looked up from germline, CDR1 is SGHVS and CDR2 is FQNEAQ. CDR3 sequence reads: CAGALAAQETQYF. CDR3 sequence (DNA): TGTGCCGGTGCGCTAGCGGCTCAAGAGACCCAGTACTTC.

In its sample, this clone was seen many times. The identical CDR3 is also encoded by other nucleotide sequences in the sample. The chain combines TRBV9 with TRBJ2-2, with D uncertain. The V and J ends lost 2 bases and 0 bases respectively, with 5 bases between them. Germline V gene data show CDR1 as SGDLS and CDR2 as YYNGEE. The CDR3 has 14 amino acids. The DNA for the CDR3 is TGTGCCAGCAGCGTGACAACGAACACCGGGGAGCTGTTTTTT. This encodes CASSVTTNTGELFF.

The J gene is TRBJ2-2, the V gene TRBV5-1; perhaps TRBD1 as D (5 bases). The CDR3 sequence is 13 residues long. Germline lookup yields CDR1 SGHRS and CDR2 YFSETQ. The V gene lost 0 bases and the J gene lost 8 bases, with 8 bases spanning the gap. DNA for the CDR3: TGCGCCAGCAGCTTGGGCAGGGTAGGGGAGCTGTTTTTT. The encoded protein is CASSLGRVGELFF. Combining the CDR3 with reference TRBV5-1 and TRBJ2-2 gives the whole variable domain KAGVTQTPRYLIKTRGQQVTLSCSPISGHRSVSWYQQTPGQGLQFLFEYFSETQRNKGNFPGRFSGRQFSNSRSEMNVSTLELGDSALYLCASSLGRVGELFFGEGSRLTVL.